This TCR beta chain was recovered during a study of blood T cell repertoires in COVID-19. Study-level information: Collection of acute and convalescent COVID-19 samples took place in the United States, Italy and Spain. Sources were T cells, B-cell-depleted T cells, or PBMCs; the material itself was cDNA or gDNA.

Authors' methods: The authors estimated nucleated cell counts from reference gene primer amplification. Sequencing used immunoSEQ multiplex PCR; TCRdb keeps in-frame clones, though not all of them. The D gene and trimming were derived from the DNA, and the V and J assignments and clone size from that table. The sample yields 250,000 to 350,000 clones, 85% to 90% seen once. There are 14 residues in the CDR3. CDR1 is MRHNA and CDR2 is SNTAGT in the germline V gene. Trimming pared 8 bases from V and 4 bases from J, leaving 15 bases between. The Seattle patients joined while their infection was active and were tracked longitudinally afterward.

The clonotype was recovered from a woman in her 30s with COVID-19, enrolled during active disease. The V call is TRBV6-4, the J call TRBJ1-3; a weak D match, TRBD1 (6 bases). Sequencing was carried out using peripheral blood. Here the CDR3 reads CASPDRSAGNTIYF. The DNA for the CDR3 is TGTGCCAGCCCCGACAGGTCAGCCGGAAACACCATATATTTT.